This record concerns one T cell receptor (beta chain) sequence. The target antigen is unknown. The germline CDR1 and CDR2 sequences are SGHTA and FQGNSA. The V end was cut by 6 bases, the J end by 5 bases, with 12 bases between. This CDR3 is built from 13 residues. A second about 7 to 11 cycle PCR used barcoded and J-beta primers. From the 5' RACE reads, TCRdb called clonotypes with MiXCR, one entry per CDR3 protein. The table includes some 710,000 distinct CDR3 sequences, 20% to 25% detected once. This sample stems from a study of blood T cells in healthy people across ages. Overall study findings and caveats: Estimated diversity, derived from one million T cells, was regarded as an underestimate.

The clonotype originates from a man aged 70 or older in good health. The sample comprised blood. The rearrangement joins TRBV7-2 to TRBJ2-3; D gene unclear. As DNA, the CDR3 is TGTGCCAGCAGTAAGGGTCGGCGAGATACGCAGTATTTT. Its protein is CASSKGRRDTQYF.